The rows below give T cell receptor beta chains drawn from one sample of a study of blood T cell repertoires in COVID-19. Libraries were prepared by immunoSEQ multiplex PCR; TCRdb keeps only in-frame clonotypes and omits some of them. The profile covers 230,000 or so clones, with about 80% appearing a single time and approximately 4% taken by the ten largest. Sequencing used peripheral blood. These receptors all stem from a man between 50 and 59 years old with active or convalescent COVID-19. Both conserved end residues are part of each CDR3. Each record gives: D gene, clone size, J gene, V gene, CDR3 DNA, CDR3 protein. The D gene is left open where the match is weak. For some rows the clone size is stated as once, few or many, or as a class when expanded; others skip it.

>TRBD2|once|TRBJ2-5|TRBV6-2/TRBV6-3
TGTGCCAGCAGTCTGGGGCTAGCGGGGGACCAGTACTTC
CASSLGLAGDQYF
>TRBD2|-|TRBJ2-3|TRBV6-2/TRBV6-3
TGTGCCAGCAGCCCGACTAGCGGGGGGGCAGATACGCAGTATTTT
CASSPTSGGADTQYF
>TRBD1|-|TRBJ2-7|TRBV7-6
TGTGCCAGCAGCTTAGGGACAGGGGGCGCCGGAAGATGGGTCGAGCAGTACTTC
CASSLGTGGAGRWVEQYF
>TRBD1|-|TRBJ1-5|TRBV30
TGTGCCTGGAGTCCCCGAAGGACAGGGAACCAGCCCCAGCATTTT
CAWSPRRTGNQPQHF
>-|-|TRBJ2-5|TRBV6-2/TRBV6-3
TGTGCCAGCAGTTCGACACGGGAGACCCAGTACTTC
CASSSTRETQYF
>TRBD1|-|TRBJ2-1|TRBV7-6
TGTGCCAGCAGGCCCCGGGACAGGGGCTACAATGAGCAGTTCTTC
CASRPRDRGYNEQFF
>-|-|TRBJ1-2|TRBV5-1
TGCGCCACCTCTTTGAGCGGAGCGACTAACTATGGCTACACCTTC
CATSLSGATNYGYTF
>-|-|TRBJ2-6|TRBV11-2
TGTGCCAGCAGCTCTACAGGGACCGGGGCCAACGTCCTGACTTTC
CASSSTGTGANVLTF
>-|-|TRBJ2-3|TRBV7-6
TGTGCCAGCAGCTTAGGTAGCGGCTCTAGCACAGATACGCAGTATTTT
CASSLGSGSSTDTQYF
>-|-|TRBJ2-7|TRBV28
TGTGCCAGCAGTACTGTCCTCCCCTACGAGCAGTACTTC
CASSTVLPYEQYF
>-|-|TRBJ2-7|TRBV5-5
TGTGCCAGCACTTCAACCGGGGGGCTCTACGAGCAGTACTTC
CASTSTGGLYEQYF
>-|-|TRBJ1-6|TRBV16
TGTGCCAGCAGCCAAGACAGGTTTCGGGATTCACCCCTCCACTTT
CASSQDRFRDSPLHF
>TRBD1|-|TRBJ2-7|TRBV5-4
TGTGCCAGCAGCTCTCCGACAGGGGCCACCTACGAGCAGTACTTC
CASSSPTGATYEQYF
>TRBD1|-|TRBJ2-1|TRBV7-6
TGTGCCAGCAGCTCGCTCCGGGACAGGCTGTTCGATGAGCAGTTCTTC
CASSSLRDRLFDEQFF
>-|-|TRBJ1-2|TRBV27
TGTGCCAGCAGGGTAGGGGGAATCGGGGACTATGGCTACACCTTC
CASRVGGIGDYGYTF
>-|-|TRBJ1-3|TRBV4-2
TGTGCCAGCAGCCAGATGTTCGGGGGACCCCGAGGAAACACCATATATTTT
CASSQMFGGPRGNTIYF
>TRBD1|-|TRBJ2-7|TRBV28
TGTGCCAGCAGTCCTCGGACAGGGAGAGGTGCCGAGCAGTACTTC
CASSPRTGRGAEQYF
>TRBD2|-|TRBJ2-7|TRBV6-1
TGTGCCAGCAGTGAAGGAAGGGCGGGGGGCTACGAGCAGTACTTC
CASSEGRAGGYEQYF
>-|-|TRBJ2-3|TRBV7-2
TGTGCCAGCAGCCCAGGGATAATCACAGATACGCAGTATTTT
CASSPGIITDTQYF
>TRBD1|-|TRBJ1-2|TRBV15
TGTGCCACCAGCAGGGACAGGGAAGGCGGCTACACCTTC
CATSRDREGGYTF
>TRBD1|-|TRBJ1-2|TRBV6-1
TGTGCCAGCAGTGACTACTCCCGGGACAGGGGTAATGGCTACACCTTC
CASSDYSRDRGNGYTF
>TRBD1|-|TRBJ2-7|TRBV7-2
TGTGCCAGCAGCTCCACAACAGGGGGCCCCAACGAGCAGTACTTC
CASSSTTGGPNEQYF
>TRBD2|-|TRBJ2-3|TRBV4-2
TGTGCCAGCAGCCAAGATTTCGGTCTAGCGGGGTCTTCTAGCACAGATACGCAGTATTTT
CASSQDFGLAGSSSTDTQYF
>TRBD1|few|TRBJ1-2|TRBV6-6
TGTGCCAGCAGTTCGACAGGGAACTATGGCTACACCTTC
CASSSTGNYGYTF
>TRBD1|once|TRBJ1-1|TRBV9
TGTGCCAGCAGCCTCACAGGGGGCGCCCCTGAAGCTTTCTTT
CASSLTGGAPEAFF
>TRBD1|-|TRBJ1-2|TRBV5-4
TGTGCCAGCAGCTACCCTTCCGGACAGGGACATGGCTACACCTTC
CASSYPSGQGHGYTF
>-|-|TRBJ2-7|TRBV7-2
TGTGCCAGCAACCCTACCGACAGGTCGTCGGTCGAGCAGTACTTC
CASNPTDRSSVEQYF
>TRBD2|-|TRBJ2-7|TRBV6-1
TGTGCCAGCAGTGAATCTCTAGCGGGGGGATACTACGAGCAGTACTTC
CASSESLAGGYYEQYF
>TRBD1|-|TRBJ2-7|TRBV29-1
TGCAGCGTCTGGGGACAGGGGGACGAGCAGTACTTC
CSVWGQGDEQYF
>TRBD1|-|TRBJ2-2|TRBV19
TGTGCCAGTAGTATTAACACAGGGGCCGGGGAGCTGTTTTTT
CASSINTGAGELFF
>TRBD1|-|TRBJ1-1|TRBV10-3
TGTGCCATCAGTGAGGGACAGGGGACTGAAGCTTTCTTT
CAISEGQGTEAFF
>-|-|TRBJ2-1|TRBV19
TGTGCCAGTAAGGTGGTAGCATCTTTGAATGAGCAGTTCTTC
CASKVVASLNEQFF
>TRBD1|once|TRBJ1-4|TRBV2
TGTGCCAGCAGTCCATTTACAGGGGATGAAAAACTGTTTTTT
CASSPFTGDEKLFF